The 14 T cell receptor beta chains presented below share a single source sample, sequenced in a study of T cell responses to AZD1222 COVID-19 vaccine. Sequenced by immunoSEQ multiplex PCR; TCRdb stores in-frame clones only, minus some. The sample holds some 120,000 clones, almost 90% seen once. Here the sequenced sample was peripheral blood, taken on day 0 of AZD1222 vaccination. Source of these receptors: an adult in good health.

In DNA form, the CDR3 reads TGTGCCAGTAGTCCCCCCCCATATAGCAATCAGCCCCAGCATTTT. It encodes CASSPPPYSNQPQHF. The chain joins TRBV19 to TRBJ1-5; D is undetermined. Germline CDR1 is LNHDA and CDR2 is SQIVND (reference sequence). Trimming took 5 bases from V and 0 from J, leaving 11 bases between them. This CDR3 is built from 15 residues.

The chain combines TRBV3-1 (or the pseudogene TRBV3-2) with TRBJ1-2; D unresolved. The V end lost 3 bases, the J end lost 8 bases, and 16 bases lay between the germline ends. Per the germline V gene, CDR1 is LGHDT and CDR2 is YNNKEL (reference sequence). This CDR3 has 14 amino acids. The CDR3 DNA sequence: TGTGCCAGCAGCCACCCTACAAGCCTAGGGGGCTACACCTTC. Protein product: CASSHPTSLGGYTF.

This sequence joins TRBV7-9 and TRBJ1-5; 8 nucleotides align to TRBD1. V gave up 5 bases and J gave up 4 bases; unmatched junction bases: 4. CDR3 length: 14 amino acids. Germline assignment: CDR1 SEHNR and CDR2 FQNEAQ (reference sequence). In nucleotides, the CDR3 is TGTGCCAGCAGCAGCGGGACAGGTAATCAGCCCCAGCATTTT. Translated, it gives CASSSGTGNQPQHF.

V gene TRBV5-1 combines with J gene TRBJ1-2; 10 bases are shared with TRBD1. The germline V gene encodes CDR1 SGHRS and CDR2 YFSETQ. After removal of 0 bases from V and 8 bases from J, the junction contained 4 bases not matched to a gene. The CDR3 extends over 14 amino acids. This CDR3 is CASSLGQGAEGYTF. Written as DNA, the CDR3 is TGCGCCAGCAGCTTGGGACAGGGGGCGGAAGGCTACACCTTC.

This clone was observed a single time. V usage is TRBV6-5 and J usage is TRBJ1-1; perhaps TRBD1 as D (5 bases). V was cut by 1 base and J by 2 bases, with 8 bases left in between. Germline CDR1 reads MNHEY; CDR2 reads SVGAGI. The CDR3 consists of 14 residues. The CDR3 nucleotides read TGTGCCAGCAGTTACTTGCAGGGAAACACTGAAGCTTTCTTT. It encodes CASSYLQGNTEAFF.

The gene calls are TRBV6-4 and TRBJ2-1; 11 bases fit TRBD2. This CDR3 contains 16 residues. The germline V gene has CDR1 MRHNA and CDR2 SNTAGT. V shed 5 bases and J 8 bases; nucleotides not matched to a gene: 11. CDR3 protein: CASSYLSGGASDEQFF. CDR3 in DNA: TGTGCCAGCAGTTACCTTAGCGGGGGGGCATCGGATGAGCAGTTCTTC.

This chain connects TRBV7-3 to TRBJ1-1; TRBD1 is a possible D gene (5 bases). This CDR3 comprises 15 residues. The V and J ends lost 3 bases and 4 bases respectively, with 15 bases between them. Per germline, CDR1 SGHTA and CDR2 FQGTGA. CDR3 region: CASSLTGTAPTEAFF. The CDR3, as DNA: TGTGCCAGCAGCTTGACCGGGACGGCCCCCACTGAAGCTTTCTTT.

V usage is TRBV19 and J usage is TRBJ2-1, with D maybe TRBD2 (6 bases). V lost 5 bases, J lost 4 bases, and 9 bases lay in between. This CDR3 is 13 amino acids long. Germline lookup yields CDR1 LNHDA and CDR2 SQIVND (reference sequence). The CDR3 here is CASSDRGYNEQFF. The CDR3, as DNA: TGTGCCAGTAGTGATCGGGGGTACAATGAGCAGTTCTTC.

The rearrangement links TRBV3-1 (or the pseudogene TRBV3-2) to TRBJ1-1, with D unclear. Trimming shortened V by 2 bases and J by 8 bases, and 6 bases separated the two germline ends. This CDR3 region has 11 residues. In germline, CDR1 is LGHDT, CDR2 YNNKEL (reference sequence). In DNA, the CDR3 is TGTGCCAGCAGCCAACGGTCCGAAGCTTTCTTT. Encoded protein: CASSQRSEAFF.

The chain carries TRBV18 and TRBJ2-5; unclear D gene. The CDR3 is made up of 14 amino acids. The V end was cut by 0 bases, the J end by 2 bases, with 7 bases between. CDR1 is KGHSH and CDR2 is LQKENI in the germline V gene. The CDR3 nucleotides read TGTGCCAGCTCACCACCGAACCTACAAGAGACCCAGTACTTC. Protein: CASSPPNLQETQYF.

The chain is built from TRBV5-1 and TRBJ2-5; 11 nucleotides agree with TRBD1. The CDR3 is 14 residues long. V trimming: 5 bases; J trimming: 4 bases; junction bases outside the gene matches: 4. The germline V gene encodes CDR1 SGHRS and CDR2 YFSETQ. CDR3 sequence reads: CASRTGTGGETQYF. CDR3 nucleotides: TGCGCCAGCAGAACCGGGACAGGGGGAGAGACCCAGTACTTC.

This clone was recorded a few times. The chain uses TRBV6-5 and TRBJ1-2; D gene uncertain. CDR3 size: 10 residues. Germline V gene data show CDR1 as MNHEY and CDR2 as SVGAGI. Trimming cost V 11 bases and J 5 bases, with 9 bases left between them. CDR3 sequence reads: CAFPGYGYTF. The CDR3 nucleotides read TGTGCCTTCCCGGGGTATGGCTACACCTTC.

The chain uses TRBV6-5 and TRBJ2-7; D gene ambiguous. Trimming pared 7 bases from V and 7 bases from J, leaving 8 bases between. CDR1 is MNHEY, CDR2 SVGAGI, per germline. The CDR3 runs to 10 residues. CDR3 loop: CASKWVEQYF. CDR3 coding DNA: TGTGCCAGCAAGTGGGTGGAGCAGTACTTC.

This clone was detected once. The chain links TRBV3-1 (or the pseudogene TRBV3-2) to TRBJ2-3; D not resolved. The V and J ends lost 0 bases and 9 bases respectively, with 10 bases between them. This CDR3 is 13 amino acids long. CDR1 is LGHDT and CDR2 is YNNKEL in the germline V gene (reference sequence). In DNA form, the CDR3 reads TGTGCCAGCAGCCAAGAAAGGTGGAAGACGCAGTATTTT. Encoded protein: CASSQERWKTQYF.